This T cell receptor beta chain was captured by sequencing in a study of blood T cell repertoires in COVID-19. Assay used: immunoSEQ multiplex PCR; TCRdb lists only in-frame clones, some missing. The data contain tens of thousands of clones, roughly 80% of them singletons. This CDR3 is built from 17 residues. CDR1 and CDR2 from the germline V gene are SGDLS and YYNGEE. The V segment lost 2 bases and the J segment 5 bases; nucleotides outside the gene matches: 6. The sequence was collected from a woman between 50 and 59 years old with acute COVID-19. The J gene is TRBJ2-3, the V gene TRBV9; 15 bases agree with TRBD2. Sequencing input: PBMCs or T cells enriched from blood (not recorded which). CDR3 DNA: TGTGCCAGCAGCGTCGGACTAGCGGGGGGGCGTCAAGATACGCAGTATTTT. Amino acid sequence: CASSVGLAGGRQDTQYF. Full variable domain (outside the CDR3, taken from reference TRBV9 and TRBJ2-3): DSGVTQTPKHLITATGQRVTLRCSPRSGDLSVYWYQQSLDQGLQFLIQYYNGEERAKGNILERFSAQQFPDLHSELNLSSLELGDSALYFCASSVGLAGGRQDTQYFGPGTRLTVL.